This TCR beta chain was sequenced during a study of cytomegalovirus exposure and HLA in healthy donors. Germline values: CDR1 SGHDT, CDR2 YYEEEE. The CDR3 extends over 12 amino acids. V was trimmed by 1 base and J by 11 bases, leaving 11 bases between them. The PCR used 60 Vbeta and 13 Jbeta primers. Only in-frame clones appear in the TCRdb table, and some are missing; sequencing was by immunoSEQ multiplex PCR. The sample records around 91,000 clones, over 75% being singletons. The receptor was isolated from a male donor in good health and CMV-seropositive. Sequenced input: PBMCs. The chain joins TRBV5-6 to TRBJ2-3; D not resolved. CDR3 loop: CASSLTDLKQYF. The CDR3 DNA reads TGTGCCAGCAGCTTGACAGACCTCAAGCAGTATTTT.